This is a list of T cell receptor beta chains from one sample in a study of control samples from healthy donors and cancer patients. The table came from immunoSEQ multiplex PCR; TCRdb's copy has only in-frame clones and leaves some out. Of about 190,000 clones detected, about 93% appear once; the ten largest clones hold over 1.3%. Sequenced: blood. The receptors come from a young man in good health. CDR3s leave out the opening cysteine and the closing phenylalanine or tryptophan.

v_call cdr3_aa
TRBV6-6 ASSFELAGGNNEQF
TRBV11-2 ASSASGTVNEQF
TRBV11-2 ASSAGLLAGGPNTQY
TRBV5-1 ASSRMTIEETQY
TRBV3-1/TRBV3-2 ASSRGIQNEKLF
TRBV5-1 ASRGTSASTDTQY
TRBV6-5 ASSYSKGGIETQY
TRBV2 ASGGEVTWSEKLF
TRBV11-1 ASRPGPGLVDTEAF
TRBV18 ASSPPRVTGDQPQH
TRBV28 ASRSDRVPGNTIY
TRBV30 AWSVQGARTEAF
TRBV6-5 ASSRFSRDTEAF
TRBV19 ASSTQGGTEAF
TRBV28 AGADRLSNQPQH
TRBV4-1 ASSQVEKAYSYEQF